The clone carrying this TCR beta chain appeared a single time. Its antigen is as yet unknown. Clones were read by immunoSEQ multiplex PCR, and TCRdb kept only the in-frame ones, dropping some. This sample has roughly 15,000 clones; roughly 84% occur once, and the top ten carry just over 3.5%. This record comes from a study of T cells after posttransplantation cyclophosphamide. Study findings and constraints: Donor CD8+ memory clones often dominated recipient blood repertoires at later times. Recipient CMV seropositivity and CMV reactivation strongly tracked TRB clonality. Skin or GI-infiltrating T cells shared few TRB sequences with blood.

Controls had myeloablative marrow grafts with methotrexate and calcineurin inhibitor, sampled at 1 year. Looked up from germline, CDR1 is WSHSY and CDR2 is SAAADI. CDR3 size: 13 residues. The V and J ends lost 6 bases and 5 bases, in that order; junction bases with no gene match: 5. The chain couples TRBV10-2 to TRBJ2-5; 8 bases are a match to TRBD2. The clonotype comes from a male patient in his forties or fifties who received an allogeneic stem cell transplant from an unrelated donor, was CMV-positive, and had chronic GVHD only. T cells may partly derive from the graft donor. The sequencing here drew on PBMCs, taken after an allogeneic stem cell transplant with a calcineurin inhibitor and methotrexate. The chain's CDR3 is CASRDSGTETQYF. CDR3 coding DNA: TGCGCCAGCAGAGATAGCGGGACGGAGACCCAGTACTTC.